The clone carrying this T cell receptor (beta chain) was seen repeatedly, ten times or more. Antigen: not known. V was pared by 1 base and J by 5 bases, with 5 bases of the junction left unmatched. The CDR3 totals 14 residues. Germline V CDR1 and CDR2: SGDLS, YYNGEE. This record comes from a study of CD8 T cells in ankylosing spondylitis. Quantitative 5'-RACE with molecular barcodes produced the TCR beta libraries. TCRdb re-called the 5' RACE reads with MiXCR, one entry per CDR3 protein. The sample lists 30,000 to 40,000 distinct CDR3 sequences; less than 4% were seen once. General study results and limits: Significant enrichment of disease-linked clones was reportedly seen in matched ankylosing spondylitis synovial fluid.

Material: blood, either unsorted or a sorted T cell fraction (not recorded which). This TCR was sampled from a male donor with ankylosing spondylitis or in good health (not recorded which). This rearrangement joins TRBV9 to TRBJ1-1; 7 bases align to TRBD1. The DNA for the CDR3 is TGTGCCAGCAGCGTACAGGCAGGGGGTACTGAAGCTTTCTTT. Protein sequence: CASSVQAGGTEAFF.